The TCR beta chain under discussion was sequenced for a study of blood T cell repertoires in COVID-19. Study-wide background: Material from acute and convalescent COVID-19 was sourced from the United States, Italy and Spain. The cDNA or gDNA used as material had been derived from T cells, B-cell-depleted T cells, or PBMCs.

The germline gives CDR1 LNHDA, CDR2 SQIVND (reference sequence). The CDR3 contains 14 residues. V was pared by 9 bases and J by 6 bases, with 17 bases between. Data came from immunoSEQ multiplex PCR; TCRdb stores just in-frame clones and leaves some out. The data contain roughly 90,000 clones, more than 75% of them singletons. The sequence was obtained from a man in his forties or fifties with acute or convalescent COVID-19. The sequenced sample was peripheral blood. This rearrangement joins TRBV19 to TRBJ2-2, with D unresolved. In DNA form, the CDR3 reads TGTGCCAGCAACTATCGATCTAGATCCGGGGAGCTGTTTTTT. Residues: CASNYRSRSGELFF.